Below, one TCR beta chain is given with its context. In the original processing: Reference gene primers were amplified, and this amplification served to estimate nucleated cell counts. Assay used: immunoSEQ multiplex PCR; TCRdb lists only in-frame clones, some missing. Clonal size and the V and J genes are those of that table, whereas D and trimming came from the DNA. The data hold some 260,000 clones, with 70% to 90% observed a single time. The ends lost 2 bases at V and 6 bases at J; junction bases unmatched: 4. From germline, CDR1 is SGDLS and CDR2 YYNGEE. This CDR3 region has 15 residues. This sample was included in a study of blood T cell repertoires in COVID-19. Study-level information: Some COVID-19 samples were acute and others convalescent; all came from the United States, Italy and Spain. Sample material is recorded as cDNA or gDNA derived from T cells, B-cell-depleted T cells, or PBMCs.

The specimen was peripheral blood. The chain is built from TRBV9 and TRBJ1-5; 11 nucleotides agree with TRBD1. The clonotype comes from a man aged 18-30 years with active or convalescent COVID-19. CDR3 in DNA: TGTGCCAGCAGCGTCGGGACAGGGGGAGGTCAGCCCCAGCATTTT. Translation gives CASSVGTGGGQPQHF.